Each of the 5 T cell receptor beta chains below was sequenced from the same sample in a study of CXCR3-negative and CXCR3-positive naive CD8 T cells. General study points: TRB CDR3 hydrophobicity was greater in CXCR3-positive naive cells than in CXCR3-negative naive cells.

The libraries of TRB cDNA were prepared using 5' RACE with UMI labels. Reprocessing the 5' RACE reads, TCRdb reports a single entry for every CDR3 protein and omits DNA. This sample's table reports fewer than 65,000 distinct CDR3 sequences. What these receptors recognize is not known. The material sequenced was naive CXCR3+ CD8+ T cells from blood. Noted subset: CD45RO-CCR7+CD27+CD95- naive CD8+ T cells expressing CXCR3 (TNR3+). These receptors all come from a human donor in good health. Some clones in this sample may be carry-over from other donors' samples.

The genes are TRBV29-1 and TRBJ2-1; TCRdb indicates TRBD1, and absent DNA this call remains unverified. The CDR3 extends over 12 amino acids. CDR1 and CDR2 (germline): SQVTM, ANQGSEA. The CDR3 here is CSVERGHNEQLF.

The chain joins TRBV29-1 to TRBJ1-2; there is no DNA to check the TCRdb D call of TRBD1. CDR1 and CDR2 from the germline V gene are SQVTM and ANQGSEA. This CDR3 is built from 12 residues. CDR3 sequence: CSVTDRSYGYTF.

The chain carries TRBV7-3 and TRBJ2-7; TCRdb designates TRBD1, a call that cannot be tested without DNA. Germline V gives CDR1 SGHTA, CDR2 FQGTGA. The CDR3 length is 14 residues. CDR3 region: CASSPGGSPYEQYF.

V and J are TRBV20-1 and TRBJ1-6; no DNA is available, so the TRBD1 call from TCRdb remains unchecked. Germline V lookup: CDR1 DFQATT, CDR2 SNEGSKA (reference sequence). The CDR3 length is 15 residues. CDR3 sequence reads: CSAREPDREGSPLHF.

V gene TRBV11-3 combines with J gene TRBJ2-7; lacking DNA, the TRBD1 call made by TCRdb goes unchecked. Germline lookup yields CDR1 SGHNT and CDR2 YENEEA. The CDR3 extends over 14 amino acids. The CDR3 loop is CASSPGTGGNEQYF. The full variable domain, completed using reference TRBV11-3 and TRBJ2-7, is EAGVVQSPRYKIIEKKQPVAFWCNPISGHNTLYWYLQNLGQGPELLIRYENEEAVDDSQLPKDRFSAERLKGVDSTLKIQPAELGDSAVYLCASSPGTGGNEQYFGPGTRLTVT.